The 13 T cell receptor beta chains below were found in one sample sequenced in a study of blood T cell repertoires in COVID-19. Some clones are missing from TCRdb's copy, which holds only in-frame ones; the method was immunoSEQ multiplex PCR. The profile shows some 140,000 clones, 80% to 90% of them singletons. Input material: peripheral blood. The receptors come from a human donor in a cohort sampled during active COVID-19.

The genes are TRBV19 and TRBJ1-5; D unresolved. Trimming took 6 bases from V and 9 from J, leaving 21 bases between them. Germline lookup yields CDR1 LNHDA and CDR2 SQIVND (reference sequence). The length of the CDR3 is 15 residues. Written as DNA, the CDR3 is TGTGCCAGTAGCGGAACCGGTGAGGCCTCCCGGCCCCAGCATTTT. This gives the protein CASSGTGEASRPQHF.

This rearrangement joins TRBV7-9 to TRBJ1-6; TRBD1 matches 8 bases. V lost 5 bases to trimming and J lost 8 bases; unmatched junction nucleotides: 8. CDR1 is SEHNR and CDR2 is FQNEAQ in the germline V gene (reference sequence). The CDR3 is 15 amino acids. CDR3 nucleotide sequence: TGTGCCAGCAGCCCTCGGACAGGGACGGATTCACCCCTCCACTTT. Its translation: CASSPRTGTDSPLHF.

This rearrangement joins TRBV29-1 to TRBJ2-5; 8 bases line up with TRBD2. With 4 bases clipped from V and 1 base from J, the junction kept 5 bases outside the gene matches. This CDR3 region has 14 residues. Germline V gives CDR1 SQVTM, CDR2 ANQGSEA. The CDR3, as DNA: TGCAGCGTTGGGATAACTAGCGGCCAAGAGACCCAGTACTTC. It codes for CSVGITSGQETQYF.

This sequence joins TRBV3-1 (or the pseudogene TRBV3-2) and TRBJ2-5, with 8 nucleotides matching TRBD1. The CDR3 is 15 residues long. Germline V CDR1 and CDR2: LGHDT, YNNKEL (reference sequence). J gave up 4 bases and V 5 bases, and 9 bases lay outside the gene matches. The CDR3 sequence: CASSAWTGWGETQYF. CDR3 nucleotide sequence: TGTGCCAGCAGCGCTTGGACAGGGTGGGGAGAGACCCAGTACTTC.

The gene calls are TRBV3-1 (or the pseudogene TRBV3-2) and TRBJ1-6; 8 bases are a match to TRBD1. Germline CDR1 is LGHDT and CDR2 is YNNKEL (reference sequence). The length of the CDR3 is 15 residues. V was pared by 2 bases and J by 10 bases, with 7 bases of the junction left unmatched. This chain's CDR3 is CASSQLDRGESPLHF. The CDR3 bases are TGTGCCAGCAGCCAATTAGACAGGGGCGAATCACCCCTCCACTTT.

V is TRBV14 and J is TRBJ1-1; D ambiguous. The V and J ends lost 4 bases and 3 bases respectively, with 15 bases between them. The CDR3 has 15 residues. The V gene's germline CDR1 is SGHDN and CDR2 FVKESK. As DNA, the CDR3 is TGTGCCAGCAGCCTAACGACCCCCGAGGACACTGAAGCTTTCTTT. The encoded protein is CASSLTTPEDTEAFF.

Only a few counts were recorded for this clone. The chain combines TRBV28 with TRBJ1-6, with D possibly being TRBD1 (5 bases). With 3 bases removed from V and 5 bases from J, the gap between germline ends came to 14 bases. The CDR3 runs 16 residues. The germline V gene encodes CDR1 MDHEN and CDR2 SYDVKM. The CDR3 is CASSFLQVSNNSPLHF. As DNA, the CDR3 is TGTGCCAGCAGTTTTTTACAGGTTTCAAATAATTCACCCCTCCACTTT.

The V and J genes are TRBV3-1 (or the pseudogene TRBV3-2) and TRBJ2-7; D is possibly TRBD2 (6 bases). Trimming removed 1 base from V and 3 bases from J, with 19 bases in between. This CDR3 contains 17 residues. The germline CDR1 and CDR2 sequences are LGHDT and YNNKEL (reference sequence). The CDR3 nucleotides read TGTGCCAGCAGCCAAGCCGGGACGCCCAGCGGGCTCTACGAGCAGTACTTC. Translation gives CASSQAGTPSGLYEQYF.

This chain joins TRBV29-1 and TRBJ1-2; D not certain. The germline V and J ends were trimmed by 2 bases and 4 bases, with 11 bases remaining between them. The CDR3 covers 13 residues. Germline assignment: CDR1 SQVTM and CDR2 ANQGSEA. This CDR3 reads CSVETDPTYGYTF. CDR3 DNA: TGCAGCGTTGAAACAGATCCGACCTATGGCTACACCTTC.

Only one count was recorded for this clone. This sequence joins TRBV2 and TRBJ1-1; the match to TRBD1 covers 10 bases. From germline, CDR1 is SNHLY and CDR2 FYNNEI. V was clipped by 6 bases and J by 0 bases; unmatched bases: 1. This CDR3 region has 14 residues. The CDR3 DNA reads TGTGCCAGCAGGGACAGGGGGATGAACACTGAAGCTTTCTTT. Translated: CASRDRGMNTEAFF.

The chain is built from TRBV9 and TRBJ2-2; 8 nucleotides match TRBD1. The germline V gene has CDR1 SGDLS and CDR2 YYNGEE. This CDR3 has 14 amino acids. Germline trimming cut 0 bases from V and 9 bases from J; bases unmatched to any gene: 4. The chain's CDR3 is CASSVGRTGRELFF. Here the CDR3 DNA reads TGTGCCAGCAGCGTAGGTCGGACAGGGAGGGAGCTGTTTTTT.

This clone has only a few counts. The V and J genes are TRBV29-1 and TRBJ2-1; no clear D gene. Per germline, CDR1 SQVTM and CDR2 ANQGSEA. CDR3 length equals 11 residues. Trimming pared 4 bases from V and 4 bases from J, leaving 5 bases between. The CDR3 reads CSVASYNEQFF. CDR3 DNA: TGCAGCGTTGCTTCGTACAATGAGCAGTTCTTC.

V and J are TRBV3-1 (or the pseudogene TRBV3-2) and TRBJ2-1, with TRBD2 identical over 7 bases. Germline V gene sequence: CDR1 LGHDT, CDR2 YNNKEL (reference sequence). The CDR3 length is 17 residues. J lost 4 bases, V lost 2 bases, and 11 bases had no gene match. In DNA, the CDR3 is TGTGCCAGCAGCCAATCCCGGGGGGTTCCTACATACAATGAGCAGTTCTTC. Translating it yields CASSQSRGVPTYNEQFF.